These 18 T cell receptor beta chains share one sample of origin, sequenced in a study of regulatory T cells in long-lasting Graves disease. Time point given: newly diagnosed GD, antithyroid drugs for less than 3 months. The authors made the TCR library using RNA they extracted from PBMCs. Arm-PCR of CDR3 regions and iRepertoire HTBI primers were the basis on which TCR beta libraries were built. TCRdb recomputed calls from the multiplex PCR reads with MiXCR, one row per CDR3 protein. This sample has around 240,000 distinct CDR3 sequences; about 20% occur once, and the top ten carry around 15%. These same records also appear under a second study, on T cells in Graves' hyperthyroidism and ophthalmopathy.

The starting material was peripheral blood mononuclear cells (PBMCs), obtained at new diagnosis, from a patient treated with antithyroid drugs. The receptor set was obtained from a woman in her twenties or thirties with Graves disease.

This clonotype was counted only a few times. This rearrangement joins TRBV19 to TRBJ2-2; 8 positions match TRBD1. With 5 bases clipped from V and 6 bases from J, the junction kept 5 bases outside the gene matches. The CDR3 loop spans 14 amino acids. CDR1 and CDR2 (germline): LNHDA, SQIVND (reference sequence). The CDR3 nucleotides are TGTGCCAGTAGTCCCAGGGGGCCGGCCGGGGAGCTGTTTTTT. It yields the protein CASSPRGPAGELFF. Complete variable domain (other parts from reference TRBV19 and TRBJ2-2): DGGITQSPKYLFRKEGQNVTLSCEQNLNHDAMYWYRQDPGQGLRLIYYSQIVNDFQKGDIAEGYSVSREKKESFPLTVTSAQKNPTAFYLCASSPRGPAGELFFGEGSRLTVL.

This clonotype was counted ten times or more. The chain links TRBV11-2 to TRBJ2-1; either TRBD1 or TRBD2 may fit D (6 bases each). Germline CDR1 is SGHAT and CDR2 is FQNNGV. The CDR3 covers 14 residues. V shed 5 bases and J shed 9 bases, with 17 bases lying between them. The DNA for the CDR3 is TGTGCCAGCAGCCGAATTGGGGGGCCCGCTGAGCAGTTCTTC. Its protein is CASSRIGGPAEQFF.

The sample holds many counts of this clonotype. The gene calls are TRBV2 and TRBJ2-6, with TRBD1 identical over 7 bases. CDR3 length: 18 residues. CDR1 SNHLY and CDR2 FYNNEI come from the germline V gene. After removal of 7 bases from V and 0 bases from J, the junction contained 12 bases not matched to a gene. CDR3 nucleotide sequence: TGTGCCAGCACCCTACTTGACAGGGCCCTCTCTGGGGCCAACGTCCTGACTTTC. This encodes CASTLLDRALSGANVLTF.

As concerns this clonotype: It may be a read error: a sequence one base away is much more abundant. The chain links TRBV6-2 or TRBV6-3 to TRBJ2-1; D is unresolved. V gave up 6 bases and J gave up 6 bases, with 12 bases separating them. The CDR3 totals 13 residues. The germline gives CDR1 MNHEY, CDR2 SVGEGT. The CDR3 spells CASRRICTNEQFF. As DNA, the CDR3 is TGTGCCAGCAGAAGAATCTGTACCAATGAGCAGTTCTTC.

This clonotype was counted many times. The rearrangement joins TRBV29-1 to TRBJ2-7; 8 bases are a match to TRBD1. Germline loops: CDR1 SQVTM, CDR2 ANQGSEA. Germline trimming cut 2 bases from V and 4 bases from J; bases unmatched to any gene: 4. The CDR3 consists of 13 residues. CDR3 coding DNA: TGCAGCGTTGAATTAGGGGACAGGTACGAGCAGTACTTC. Amino acid sequence: CSVELGDRYEQYF.

Note on this clonotype: This may arise from a read error, as a much more abundant clone is one base away. This chain uses TRBV11-3 with TRBJ1-1, with TRBD1 matching 8 bases. The CDR3 extends over 15 amino acids. Germline-derived CDR1 and CDR2 are SGHNT and YENEEA. This CDR3 reads CASSLQGQGGTEASF. The CDR3 DNA reads TGTGCCAGCAGTCTCCAAGGACAGGGCGGCACTGAAGCTTCCTTT.

This clonotype occurred many times. The V and J genes are TRBV2 and TRBJ1-3; 7 nucleotides align to TRBD1. CDR1 is SNHLY, CDR2 FYNNEI, per germline. CDR3 length equals 16 residues. The junction had 9 bases not matched to a gene; V was cut back by 7 bases and J by 0 bases. The CDR3 bases are TGTGCCAGCACCCCAGGGGGGGTCTACTCTGGAAACACCATATATTTT. Protein sequence: CASTPGGVYSGNTIYF.

The gene calls are TRBV7-3 and TRBJ2-7, with 10 bases lining up with TRBD1. The CDR3 length is 14 residues. V gave up 5 bases and J gave up 5 bases; unmatched junction bases: 6. CDR1 is SGHTA, CDR2 FQGTGA, per germline. CDR3 DNA: TGTGCCAGCAGCAGGGGACAGGGGATTGACGAGCAGTACTTC. Its translation is CASSRGQGIDEQYF.

This clonotype showed up many times. This sequence joins TRBV4-1 and TRBJ2-5; D is perhaps TRBD2 (6 bases). This CDR3 is 13 amino acids long. Germline CDR1 reads MGHRA; CDR2 reads YSYEKL. V lost 1 base, J lost 7 bases, and 10 bases lay in between. In DNA form, the CDR3 reads TGCGCCAGCAGCCAAGTCCCGGGAGCGACCCAGTACTTC. It specifies CASSQVPGATQYF.

This clonotype was found a few times. The chain links TRBV4-1 to TRBJ1-4; 7 nucleotides match TRBD1. The germline CDR1 and CDR2 sequences are MGHRA and YSYEKL. V trimming: 4 bases; J trimming: 5 bases; junction bases outside the gene matches: 16. The CDR3 length is 18 residues. In DNA, the CDR3 is TGCGCCAGCAGCCCAGGAGGTACAACCGGGACAGCGAATGAAAAACTGTTTTTT. Residues: CASSPGGTTGTANEKLFF.

This clonotype appeared many times. The rearrangement links TRBV28 to TRBJ1-5; perhaps TRBD1 as D (6 bases). This CDR3 is 12 amino acids long. Germline V gene lookup returns CDR1 MDHEN and CDR2 SYDVKM. V was shortened by 6 bases and J by 11 bases, with 14 bases between the two germline ends. For the CDR3, the DNA is TGTGCCAGCAGACAGGGACTCGGGTCCCAGCATTTT. Translated: CASRQGLGSQHF.

In this sample, this clonotype turned up many times. The J gene is TRBJ2-7, the V gene TRBV5-1; no definite D call. V lost 0 bases and J 0 bases, leaving 10 bases between the germline ends. Germline V gene data show CDR1 as SGHRS and CDR2 as YFSETQ. The CDR3 totals 15 residues. CDR3 DNA sequence: TGCGCCAGCAGCTTGGATTTGTTCCTCTCCTACGAGCAGTACTTC. It encodes CASSLDLFLSYEQYF.

The rearrangement links TRBV19 to TRBJ1-4; 10 bases fit TRBD1. This CDR3 has 16 amino acids. Germline trimming cut 5 bases from V and 6 bases from J; bases unmatched to any gene: 9. The germline V gene encodes CDR1 LNHDA and CDR2 SQIVND (reference sequence). The CDR3 DNA reads as TGTGCCAGTAGTTCCACGCCGGGACAGGGGTATGAAAAACTGTTTTTT. Protein: CASSSTPGQGYEKLFF.

This clonotype was seen ten or more times. The gene calls are TRBV20-1 and TRBJ1-2; D unresolved. Germline assignment: CDR1 DFQATT and CDR2 SNEGSKA (reference sequence). Trimming removed 5 bases from V and 0 bases from J, with 4 bases in between. The CDR3 contains 11 residues. The CDR3 sequence: CSAPANYGYTF. In nucleotides, the CDR3 is TGCAGTGCTCCGGCTAACTATGGCTACACCTTC.

The sample holds a few counts of this clonotype. The chain carries TRBV5-1 and TRBJ2-3, with D perhaps matching TRBD1 (6 bases). This CDR3 contains 15 residues. Germline CDR1 and CDR2: SGHRS and YFSETQ. Deletions cut 5 bases from V and 6 bases from J, with 19 bases between. In DNA form, the CDR3 reads TGCGCCAGCAGTCCCTTGGGGGCTATGGTTGATACGCAGTATTTT. Protein: CASSPLGAMVDTQYF.

The table lists this clonotype with many counts. The chain has TRBV7-3 and TRBJ1-6, with 8 bases lining up with TRBD1. This CDR3 spans 15 amino acids. Germline loops: CDR1 SGHTA, CDR2 FQGTGA. With V trimmed by 2 bases and J by 9 bases, 6 bases remained unmatched. This CDR3 reads CASSLFGQGGSPLHF. CDR3 nucleotides: TGTGCCAGCAGCTTATTTGGACAGGGAGGTTCACCCCTCCACTTT.

Of note for this clonotype: It may be a read error: a sequence one base away is much more abundant. The chain employs TRBV5-6 and TRBJ2-3; D is unresolved. The J call may be mistaken, given a closer DNA end match to TRBJ2-5. Germline CDR1 reads SGHDT; CDR2 reads YYEEEE. CDR3 length equals 14 residues. CDR3 sequence: CASSLIGDEGTQYF. The CDR3 region has the DNA TGTGCCAGCAGCTTGATTGGAGATGAAGGGACCCAGTACTTC.

This clonotype has at least ten counts. CDR3 protein: CSTLEGPTDTQYF. DNA for the CDR3: TGCAGTACACTGGAGGGGCCCACAGATACGCAGTATTTT. The chain is built from TRBV20-1 and TRBJ2-3; D perhaps matches TRBD2 (6 bases). V lost 8 bases to trimming and J lost 2 bases, with 14 bases between them. This CDR3 spans 13 amino acids. Germline loops: CDR1 DFQATT, CDR2 SNEGSKA (reference sequence).